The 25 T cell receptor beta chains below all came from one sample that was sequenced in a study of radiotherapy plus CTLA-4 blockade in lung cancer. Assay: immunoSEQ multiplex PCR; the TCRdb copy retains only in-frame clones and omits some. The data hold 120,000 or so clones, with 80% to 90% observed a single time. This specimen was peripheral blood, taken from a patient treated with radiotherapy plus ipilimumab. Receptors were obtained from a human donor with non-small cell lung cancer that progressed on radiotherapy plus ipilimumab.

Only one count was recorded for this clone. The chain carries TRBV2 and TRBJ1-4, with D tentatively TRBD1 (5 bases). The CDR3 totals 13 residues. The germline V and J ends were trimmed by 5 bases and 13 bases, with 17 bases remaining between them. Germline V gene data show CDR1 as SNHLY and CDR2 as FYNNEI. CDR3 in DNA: TGTGCCAGCAGTCAAGGGGCCCAAAGCGGACTGTTTTTT. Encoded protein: CASSQGAQSGLFF. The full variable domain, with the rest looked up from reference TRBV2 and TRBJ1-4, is EPEVTQTPSHQVTQMGQEVILRCVPISNHLYFYWYRQILGQKVEFLVSFYNNEISEKSEIFDDQFSVERPDGSNFTLKIRSTKLEDSAMYFCASSQGAQSGLFFGSGTQLSVL.

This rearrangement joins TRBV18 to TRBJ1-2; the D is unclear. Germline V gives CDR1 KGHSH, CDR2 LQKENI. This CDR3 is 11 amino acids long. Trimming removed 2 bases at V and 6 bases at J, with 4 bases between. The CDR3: CASSPGDGYTF. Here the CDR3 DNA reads TGTGCCAGCTCACCAGGGGATGGCTACACCTTC.

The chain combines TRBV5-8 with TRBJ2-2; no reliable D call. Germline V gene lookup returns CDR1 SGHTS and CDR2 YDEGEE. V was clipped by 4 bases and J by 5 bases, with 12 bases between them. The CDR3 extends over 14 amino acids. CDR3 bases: TGTGCCAGCAGCCCGGAACGTAGGACCGGGGAGCTGTTTTTT. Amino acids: CASSPERRTGELFF.

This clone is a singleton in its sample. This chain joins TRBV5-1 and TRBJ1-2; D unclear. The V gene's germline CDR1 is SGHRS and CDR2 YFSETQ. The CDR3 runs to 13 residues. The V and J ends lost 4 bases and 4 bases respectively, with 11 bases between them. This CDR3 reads CASSPASRYGYTF. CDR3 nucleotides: TGCGCCAGCAGCCCCGCCAGTCGCTATGGCTACACCTTC. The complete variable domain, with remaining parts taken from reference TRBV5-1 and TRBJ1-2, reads KAGVTQTPRYLIKTRGQQVTLSCSPISGHRSVSWYQQTPGQGLQFLFEYFSETQRNKGNFPGRFSGRQFSNSRSEMNVSTLELGDSALYLCASSPASRYGYTFGSGTRLTVV.

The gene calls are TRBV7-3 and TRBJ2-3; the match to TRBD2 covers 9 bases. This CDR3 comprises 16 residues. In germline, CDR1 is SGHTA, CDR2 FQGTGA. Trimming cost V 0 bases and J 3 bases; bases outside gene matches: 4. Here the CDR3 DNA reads TGTGCCAGCAGCTTAACCGGGACTAGCAGGACAGATACGCAGTATTTT. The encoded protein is CASSLTGTSRTDTQYF.

This chain's CDR3 is CASRKGQLTSTDTQYF. The CDR3 nucleotides are TGTGCCAGCAGGAAGGGACAGCTTACTAGCACAGATACGCAGTATTTT. The rearrangement uses TRBV2 and TRBJ2-3; 7 bases line up with TRBD1. The CDR3 contains 16 residues. V was clipped by 6 bases and J by 0 bases; unmatched bases: 9. Germline V gene data show CDR1 as SNHLY and CDR2 as FYNNEI.

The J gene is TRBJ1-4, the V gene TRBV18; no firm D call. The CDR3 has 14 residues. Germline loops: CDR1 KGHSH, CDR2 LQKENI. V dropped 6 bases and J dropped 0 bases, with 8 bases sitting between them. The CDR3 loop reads CASSSDATNEKLFF. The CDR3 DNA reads TGTGCCAGCTCTTCAGATGCAACTAATGAAAAACTGTTTTTT.

CDR3: CASSDPRSSPLGVDTQYF. The CDR3 nucleotides read TGTGCCAGCAGTGACCCCCGGTCTAGTCCCCTAGGAGTAGATACGCAGTATTTT. The chain joins TRBV25-1 to TRBJ2-3; no definite D call. The V end lost 3 bases, the J end lost 5 bases, and 24 bases lay between the germline ends. This CDR3 is 18 amino acids long. The germline V gene encodes CDR1 MGHDK and CDR2 SYGVNS.

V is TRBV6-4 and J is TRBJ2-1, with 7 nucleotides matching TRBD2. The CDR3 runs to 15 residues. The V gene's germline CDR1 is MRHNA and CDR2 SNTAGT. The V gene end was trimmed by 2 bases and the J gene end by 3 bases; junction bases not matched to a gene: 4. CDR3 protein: CASSDRAGNYNEQFF. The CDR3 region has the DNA TGTGCCAGCAGTGACAGAGCGGGAAACTACAATGAGCAGTTCTTC.

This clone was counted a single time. The CDR3 bases are TGTGCCACCAGCAGCCACAGGGTAGGGTTGAACAATCAGCCCCAGCATTTT. Translation gives CATSSHRVGLNNQPQHF. The chain combines TRBV15 with TRBJ1-5; the D gene is possibly TRBD1 (6 bases). The CDR3 spans 17 residues. Germline CDR1 LNHNV, CDR2 YYDKDF (reference sequence). The V gene lost 3 bases and the J gene lost 3 bases, with 18 bases spanning the gap.

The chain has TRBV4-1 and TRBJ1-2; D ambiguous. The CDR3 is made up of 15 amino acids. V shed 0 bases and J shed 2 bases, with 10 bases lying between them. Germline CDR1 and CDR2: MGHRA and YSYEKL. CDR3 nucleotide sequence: TGCGCCAGCAGCCAAGATGGAGGACGGAACTATGGCTACACCTTC. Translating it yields CASSQDGGRNYGYTF.

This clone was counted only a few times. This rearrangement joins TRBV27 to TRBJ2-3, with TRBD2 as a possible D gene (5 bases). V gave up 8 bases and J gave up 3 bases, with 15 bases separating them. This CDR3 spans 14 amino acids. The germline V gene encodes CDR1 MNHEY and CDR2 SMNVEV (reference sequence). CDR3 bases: TGTGCCAGCCGTGCGACTACGCCGACAGATACGCAGTATTTT. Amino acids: CASRATTPTDTQYF.

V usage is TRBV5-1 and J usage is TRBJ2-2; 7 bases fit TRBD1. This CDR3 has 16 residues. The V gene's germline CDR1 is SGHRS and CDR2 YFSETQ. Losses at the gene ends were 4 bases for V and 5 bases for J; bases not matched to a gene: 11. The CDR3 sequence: CASSQGLRQGTGELFF. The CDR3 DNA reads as TGCGCCAGCAGCCAAGGACTCAGACAGGGTACCGGGGAGCTGTTTTTT.

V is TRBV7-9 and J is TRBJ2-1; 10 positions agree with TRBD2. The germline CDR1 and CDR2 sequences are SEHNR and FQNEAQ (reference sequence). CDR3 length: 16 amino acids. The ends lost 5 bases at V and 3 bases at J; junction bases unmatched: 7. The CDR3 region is CASSKGTSALYNEQFF. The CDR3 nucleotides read TGTGCCAGCAGCAAGGGGACTAGCGCCCTCTACAATGAGCAGTTCTTC.

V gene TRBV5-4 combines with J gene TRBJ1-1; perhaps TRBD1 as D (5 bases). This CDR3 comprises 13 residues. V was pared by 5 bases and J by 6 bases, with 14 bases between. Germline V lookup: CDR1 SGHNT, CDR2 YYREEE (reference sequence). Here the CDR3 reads CASRRGTNSEAFF. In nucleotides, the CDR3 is TGTGCCAGCAGGCGTGGGACTAACTCTGAAGCTTTCTTT.

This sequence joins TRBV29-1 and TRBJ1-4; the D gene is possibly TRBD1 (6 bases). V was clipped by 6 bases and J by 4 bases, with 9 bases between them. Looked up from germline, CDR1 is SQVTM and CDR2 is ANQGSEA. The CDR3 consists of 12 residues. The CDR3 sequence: CSVRTVNEKLFF. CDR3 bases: TGCAGCGTCCGGACAGTTAATGAAAAACTGTTTTTT.

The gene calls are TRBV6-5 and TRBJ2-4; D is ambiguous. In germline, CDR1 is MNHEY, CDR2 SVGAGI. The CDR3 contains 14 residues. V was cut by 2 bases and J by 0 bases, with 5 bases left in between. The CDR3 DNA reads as TGTGCCAGCAGTTACGACGTAGCCAAAAACATTCAGTACTTC. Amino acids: CASSYDVAKNIQYF.

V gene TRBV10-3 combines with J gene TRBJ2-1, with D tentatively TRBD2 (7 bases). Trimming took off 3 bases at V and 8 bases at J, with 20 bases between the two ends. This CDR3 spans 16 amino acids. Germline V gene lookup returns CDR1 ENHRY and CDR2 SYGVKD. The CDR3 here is CAISDIGGGPGHEQFF. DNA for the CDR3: TGTGCCATCAGTGATATAGGGGGAGGGCCTGGGCATGAGCAGTTCTTC.

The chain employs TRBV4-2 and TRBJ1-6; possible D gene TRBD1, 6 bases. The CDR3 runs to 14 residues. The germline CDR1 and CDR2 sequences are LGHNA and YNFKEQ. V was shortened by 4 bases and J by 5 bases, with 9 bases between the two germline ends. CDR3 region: CASSLGQNNSPLHF. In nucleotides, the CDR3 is TGTGCCAGCAGCCTCGGACAGAATAATTCACCCCTCCACTTT.

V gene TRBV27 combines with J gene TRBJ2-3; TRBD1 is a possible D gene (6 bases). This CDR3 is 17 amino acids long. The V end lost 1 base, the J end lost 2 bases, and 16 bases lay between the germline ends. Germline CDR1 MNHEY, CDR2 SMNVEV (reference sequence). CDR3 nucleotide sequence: TGTGCCAGCAGTTTATTGGGGGCAGGAGAATTCACAGATACGCAGTATTTT. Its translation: CASSLLGAGEFTDTQYF.

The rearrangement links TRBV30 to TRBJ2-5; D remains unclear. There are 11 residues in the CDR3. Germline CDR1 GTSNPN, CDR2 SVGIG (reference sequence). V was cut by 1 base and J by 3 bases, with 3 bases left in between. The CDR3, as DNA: TGTGCCTGGAGTGCCAAAGAGACCCAGTACTTC. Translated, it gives CAWSAKETQYF.

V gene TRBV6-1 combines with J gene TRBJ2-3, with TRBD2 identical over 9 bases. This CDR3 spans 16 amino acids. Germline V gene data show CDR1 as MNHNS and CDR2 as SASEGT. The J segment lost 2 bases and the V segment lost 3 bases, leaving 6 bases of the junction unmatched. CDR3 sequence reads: CASSERAGGFTDTQYF. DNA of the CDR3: TGTGCCAGCAGTGAGCGGGCGGGAGGGTTCACAGATACGCAGTATTTT.

The CDR3, as DNA: TGTGCCAGCAGCCAAACTTCCGGTACTGAAGCTTTCTTT. Translating gives CASSQTSGTEAFF. The rearrangement joins TRBV7-9 to TRBJ1-1, with D hard to call. V was trimmed by 5 bases and J by 5 bases, leaving 12 bases between them. The CDR3 sequence is 13 residues long. Germline CDR1 is SEHNR and CDR2 is FQNEAQ (reference sequence).

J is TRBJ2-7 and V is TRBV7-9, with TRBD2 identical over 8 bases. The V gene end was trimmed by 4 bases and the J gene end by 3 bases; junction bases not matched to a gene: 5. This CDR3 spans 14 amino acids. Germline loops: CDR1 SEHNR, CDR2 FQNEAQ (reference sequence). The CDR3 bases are TGTGCCAGCAGCTCAGCGGGAGCCTTCTACGAGCAGTACTTC. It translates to CASSSAGAFYEQYF.

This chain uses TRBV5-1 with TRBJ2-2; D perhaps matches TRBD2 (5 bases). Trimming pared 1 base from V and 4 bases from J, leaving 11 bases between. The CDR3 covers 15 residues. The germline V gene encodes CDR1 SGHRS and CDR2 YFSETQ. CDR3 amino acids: CASSLFPGTTGELFF. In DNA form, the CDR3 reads TGCGCCAGCAGCTTGTTCCCGGGAACCACCGGGGAGCTGTTTTTT.